The 24 T cell receptor beta chains listed next were all sequenced from one sample in a study of PD-L1 blockade in urothelial cancer (dated by TCRdb to the late 2010s). The sample's time point label, in plain terms: pretreatment peripheral blood. Library creation used the immunoSEQ multiplex PCR assay. Drawn from immuneACCESS, this table holds only the in-frame rearrangements with V and J called that TCRdb kept. Clones are partly lost; checked studies trace under half to an unresolved V gene and leave the rest unexplained. This sample holds roughly 54,000 clones; roughly 85% were observed only once. The ten largest clones take up under 15% of the sample. The sequences come from PBMCs, collected around atezolizumab (anti-PD-L1) treatment. These receptors all stem from a woman between 55 and 75 years old with urothelial cancer.

The gene calls are TRBV7-8 and TRBJ2-7, with 8 bases fitting TRBD1. Germline V gives CDR1 SGHVS, CDR2 FQNEAQ. J gave up 4 bases and V 1 base, and 3 bases lay outside the gene matches. The CDR3 has 14 amino acids. Written as DNA, the CDR3 is TGTGCCAGCAGCTTAGTGACAGGGGAGTACGAGCAGTACTTC. It specifies CASSLVTGEYEQYF.

The chain is built from TRBV7-2 and TRBJ2-5; TRBD2 might be the D (6 bases). With 2 bases removed from V and 4 bases from J, the gap between germline ends came to 20 bases. The CDR3 totals 17 residues. CDR1 is SGHTA and CDR2 is FQGNSA in the germline V gene. CDR3 in amino acids: CASSLNLAVAGTETQYF. The CDR3 DNA reads as TGTGCCAGCAGCTTAAATCTGGCCGTCGCGGGGACAGAGACCCAGTACTTC.

V usage is TRBV18 and J usage is TRBJ2-7; 9 positions match TRBD1. This CDR3 comprises 15 residues. CDR1 and CDR2 from the germline V gene are KGHSH and LQKENI. Trimming removed 3 bases from V and 2 bases from J; junction bases left unmatched: 5. The CDR3 nucleotides read TGTGCCAGCTCACCCCCGGGACAGGGAGCCTACGAGCAGTACTTC. It is translated as CASSPPGQGAYEQYF.

V is TRBV19 and J is TRBJ2-5, with TRBD1 identical over 7 bases. The V segment lost 4 bases and the J segment 2 bases; nucleotides outside the gene matches: 7. The germline V gene encodes CDR1 LNHDA and CDR2 SQIVND (reference sequence). This CDR3 is built from 15 residues. The CDR3 is CASSRGQDLQETQYF. The DNA for the CDR3 is TGTGCCAGTAGTAGAGGACAGGACCTACAAGAGACCCAGTACTTC.

This clone appeared a few times. The gene calls are TRBV7-9 and TRBJ1-4; D is ambiguous. This CDR3 is built from 10 residues. V lost 5 bases and J 14 bases, leaving 9 bases between the germline ends. Germline values: CDR1 SEHNR, CDR2 FQNEAQ (reference sequence). CDR3 in DNA: TGTGCCAGCAGCCTGGAGGATCTGTTTTTT. It encodes CASSLEDLFF.

The rearrangement uses TRBV19 and TRBJ2-7, with 10 bases matching TRBD2. With 5 bases clipped from V and 5 bases from J, the junction kept 6 bases outside the gene matches. The CDR3 totals 14 residues. Germline V gene lookup returns CDR1 LNHDA and CDR2 SQIVND (reference sequence). CDR3 DNA sequence: TGTGCCAGTAGTGAGGGACTAGCGACAAACGAGCAGTACTTC. Translated, it gives CASSEGLATNEQYF. The full variable domain, its missing parts supplied by reference TRBV19 and TRBJ2-7, is DGGITQSPKYLFRKEGQNVTLSCEQNLNHDAMYWYRQDPGQGLRLIYYSQIVNDFQKGDIAEGYSVSREKKESFPLTVTSAQKNPTAFYLCASSEGLATNEQYFGPGTRLTVT.

The gene calls are TRBV29-1 and TRBJ2-2; 11 bases agree with TRBD1. The CDR3 extends over 15 amino acids. Germline V gene data show CDR1 as SQVTM and CDR2 as ANQGSEA. Germline trimming cut 7 bases from V and 4 bases from J; bases unmatched to any gene: 8. The chain's CDR3 is CSAGPGTGGTGELFF. CDR3 in DNA: TGCAGCGCAGGTCCCGGGACAGGGGGCACCGGGGAGCTGTTTTTT.

The J gene is TRBJ2-1, the V gene TRBV6-1; 8 nucleotides match TRBD1. CDR1 MNHNS and CDR2 SASEGT come from the germline V gene. The CDR3 is made up of 15 amino acids. V dropped 11 bases and J dropped 3; count of bases not matched to a gene: 12. CDR3 coding DNA: TGTGCCGGCTCGAAACGGGACAGGAGCTACAATGAGCAGTTCTTC. Its protein is CAGSKRDRSYNEQFF.

The chain recombines TRBV7-3 with TRBJ1-1, with TRBD1 matching 9 bases. Germline V lookup: CDR1 SGHTA, CDR2 FQGTGA. Trimming removed 2 bases from V and 5 bases from J; junction bases left unmatched: 6. The CDR3 spans 15 residues. CDR3 nucleotide sequence: TGTGCCAGCAGCTTAGTCGGACAGGGGAGAACTGAAGCTTTCTTT. Its translation: CASSLVGQGRTEAFF.

In this sample, this clone turned up once. The chain carries TRBV15 and TRBJ2-3, with 9 bases matching TRBD2. J lost 4 bases, V lost 0 bases, and 5 bases had no gene match. Germline V gene lookup returns CDR1 LNHNV and CDR2 YYDKDF (reference sequence). CDR3 size: 16 residues. The CDR3 loop is CATSRDRRGGSDTQYF. CDR3 sequence (DNA): TGTGCCACCAGCAGAGATCGGCGGGGGGGCTCAGATACGCAGTATTTT.

The sample holds one count of this clone. Here the CDR3 DNA reads TGTGCCAGTAGTATGGGGTCGACAGCTTTCTACGAGCAGTACTTC. Translating it yields CASSMGSTAFYEQYF. The chain combines TRBV19 with TRBJ2-7; D might be TRBD1 (5 bases). Trimming took off 3 bases at V and 3 bases at J, with 15 bases between the two ends. This CDR3 is 15 amino acids long. Looked up from germline, CDR1 is LNHDA and CDR2 is SQIVND (reference sequence).

J is TRBJ1-6 and V is TRBV7-2, with D unclear. From germline, CDR1 is SGHTA and CDR2 FQGNSA. The CDR3 sequence is 16 residues long. Trimming left V 6 bases short and J 7 bases short, with 19 bases between. This CDR3 reads CASRIPLLQRNSPLHF. CDR3 nucleotides: TGTGCCAGCAGAATTCCCCTACTCCAACGGAATTCACCCCTCCACTTT.

V is TRBV7-2 and J is TRBJ1-5, with 7 bases matching TRBD1. The trim removed 5 bases at V and 4 bases at J, leaving 8 bases unmatched. Germline V gives CDR1 SGHTA, CDR2 FQGNSA. The length of the CDR3 is 15 residues. The CDR3 DNA is TGTGCCAGCAGCCCCGATCCGGGACAGAATCAGCCCCAGCATTTT. Its protein is CASSPDPGQNQPQHF. The full variable domain, rest sourced from reference TRBV7-2 and TRBJ1-5, is GAGVSQSPSNKVTEKGKDVELRCDPISGHTALYWYRQSLGQGLEFLIYFQGNSAPDKSGLPSDRFSAERTGGSVSTLTIQRTQQEDSAVYLCASSPDPGQNQPQHFGDGTRLSIL.

The chain carries TRBV15 and TRBJ2-1, with TRBD1 identical over 8 bases. The V gene's germline CDR1 is LNHNV and CDR2 YYDKDF (reference sequence). The CDR3 has 16 residues. V lost 0 bases to trimming and J lost 7 bases; unmatched junction nucleotides: 8. CDR3: CATSRDAGQGQNEQFF. CDR3 nucleotide sequence: TGTGCCACCAGCAGAGATGCTGGACAGGGTCAGAATGAGCAGTTCTTC.

In its sample, this clone was seen a few times. J is TRBJ1-6 and V is TRBV6-1; possibly TRBD1 for D (6 bases). There are 14 residues in the CDR3. Between the trimmed V and J ends, which lost 6 bases and 7 bases, there was a span of 13 bases. CDR1 and CDR2 from the germline V gene are MNHNS and SASEGT. CDR3 bases: TGTGCCAGCAGCAACAGGGAGGGCAATTCACCCCTCCACTTT. It specifies CASSNREGNSPLHF.

This chain links TRBV7-2 with TRBJ2-1, with a tentative D call TRBD1 (6 bases). V was cut by 4 bases and J by 9 bases, with 19 bases left in between. Germline assignment: CDR1 SGHTA and CDR2 FQGNSA. The CDR3 covers 15 residues. As DNA, the CDR3 is TGTGCCAGCAGCTACGGACAGCTCTTCGCGTTTGAGCAGTTCTTC. The encoded protein is CASSYGQLFAFEQFF.

V and J are TRBV4-3 and TRBJ2-1, with D possibly being TRBD2 (6 bases). The CDR3 consists of 16 residues. Trimming pared 0 bases from V and 6 bases from J, leaving 15 bases between. From germline, CDR1 is LGHNA and CDR2 YSLEER. CDR3 bases: TGCGCCAGCAGCCAAGATGGGGTAGCGGACCTCAATGAGCAGTTCTTC. It translates to CASSQDGVADLNEQFF.

This rearrangement joins TRBV28 to TRBJ2-3, with 11 bases lining up with TRBD1. CDR1 is MDHEN and CDR2 is SYDVKM in the germline V gene. V lost 7 bases to trimming and J lost 4 bases; unmatched junction nucleotides: 7. The CDR3 length is 15 residues. CDR3 nucleotides: TGTGCCAGCAATCCAACGGGACAGGGGGCAGATACGCAGTATTTT. Protein product: CASNPTGQGADTQYF.

The gene calls are TRBV18 and TRBJ2-3; D possibly corresponds to TRBD2 (5 bases). CDR3 length: 16 amino acids. Trimming took 2 bases from V and 3 from J, leaving 15 bases between them. Germline loops: CDR1 KGHSH, CDR2 LQKENI. The CDR3 DNA sequence: TGTGCCAGCTCACCAAGCGGTCTCGCCATAACAGATACGCAGTATTTT. It translates to CASSPSGLAITDTQYF.

The chain couples TRBV7-2 to TRBJ2-2; TRBD2 agrees at 9 bases. Germline loops: CDR1 SGHTA, CDR2 FQGNSA. The V segment lost 5 bases and the J segment 6 bases; nucleotides outside the gene matches: 10. The CDR3 covers 16 residues. This CDR3 is CASSPRVAGVSGELFF. DNA of the CDR3: TGTGCCAGCAGCCCCAGGGTAGCGGGAGTTTCCGGGGAGCTGTTTTTT.

The chain couples TRBV19 to TRBJ2-6; D is ambiguous. CDR1 is LNHDA and CDR2 is SQIVND in the germline V gene (reference sequence). CDR3 length: 15 amino acids. V was trimmed by 7 bases and J by 1 base, leaving 11 bases between them. The CDR3 region has the DNA TGTGCCAGTACCGGGTTAAGGTCTGGGGCCAACGTCCTGACTTTC. Protein sequence: CASTGLRSGANVLTF.

The V call is TRBV7-9, the J call TRBJ2-1, with 8 nucleotides matching TRBD2. The CDR3 loop spans 14 amino acids. V lost 2 bases to trimming and J lost 7 bases; unmatched junction nucleotides: 4. The germline V gene has CDR1 SEHNR and CDR2 FQNEAQ (reference sequence). The CDR3 DNA reads TGTGCCAGCAGCTTACCGGGGGGGCCGAATGAGCAGTTCTTC. The encoded protein is CASSLPGGPNEQFF.

The chain links TRBV7-9 to TRBJ1-5, with D perhaps TRBD1 (6 bases). Trimming removed 5 bases from V and 6 bases from J, with 14 bases in between. The CDR3 loop spans 14 amino acids. Germline CDR1 SEHNR, CDR2 FQNEAQ (reference sequence). The CDR3 loop reads CASSSRGIGQPQHF. Written as DNA, the CDR3 is TGTGCCAGCAGCAGCAGGGGAATCGGTCAGCCCCAGCATTTT.

The chain joins TRBV13 to TRBJ2-7; 9 nucleotides agree with TRBD2. The junction had 9 bases not matched to a gene; V was cut back by 2 bases and J by 1 base. The CDR3 is 17 amino acids. Per germline, CDR1 PRHDT and CDR2 FYEKMQ (reference sequence). CDR3 region: CASSLRLSLAGSYEQYF. CDR3 coding DNA: TGTGCCAGCAGCTTACGGCTCTCGCTAGCGGGATCCTACGAGCAGTACTTC.